The clone carrying this TCR beta chain showed up just once. In the original workflow: Researchers report that nucleated cell counts were estimated from reference gene primer amplification. Only in-frame clones appear in the TCRdb table, and some are missing; sequencing was by immunoSEQ multiplex PCR. D and trimming were read from the DNA, whereas the V and J calls and clone size are those reported in that table. The sample holds tens of thousands of clones; approximately 86% are singletons and the top ten take roughly 3.5%. These data belong to a study of blood T cell repertoires in COVID-19. Study-level background: COVID-19 samples from acute and convalescent phases originated in the United States, Italy and Spain. Nucleic acid was either cDNA or gDNA, and it came from T cells, B-cell-depleted T cells, or PBMCs.

CDR1 SGHRS and CDR2 YFSETQ come from the germline V gene. The J segment lost 0 bases and the V segment lost 4 bases, leaving 8 bases of the junction unmatched. The CDR3 is 16 amino acids. J is TRBJ1-1 and V is TRBV5-1; 8 nucleotides line up with TRBD1. The TCR was taken from a man aged 50-60 years with active COVID-19. The sequencing sample was made of peripheral blood. CDR3 sequence: CASSPTRGQLNTEAFF. The CDR3 DNA follows: TGCGCCAGCAGCCCAACCAGGGGGCAATTGAACACTGAAGCTTTCTTT.